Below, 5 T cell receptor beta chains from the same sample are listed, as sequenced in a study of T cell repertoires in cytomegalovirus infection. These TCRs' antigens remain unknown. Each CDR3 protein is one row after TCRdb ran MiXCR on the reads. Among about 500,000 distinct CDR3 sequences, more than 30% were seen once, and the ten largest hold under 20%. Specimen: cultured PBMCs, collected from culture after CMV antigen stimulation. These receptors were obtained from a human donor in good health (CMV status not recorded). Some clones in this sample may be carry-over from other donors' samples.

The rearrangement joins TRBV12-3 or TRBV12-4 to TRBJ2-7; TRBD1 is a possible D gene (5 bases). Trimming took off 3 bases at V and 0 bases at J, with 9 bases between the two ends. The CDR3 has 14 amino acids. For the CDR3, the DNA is TGTGCCAGCAGTTTGCAGGGATACTCCTACGAGCAGTACTTC. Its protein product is CASSLQGYSYEQYF.

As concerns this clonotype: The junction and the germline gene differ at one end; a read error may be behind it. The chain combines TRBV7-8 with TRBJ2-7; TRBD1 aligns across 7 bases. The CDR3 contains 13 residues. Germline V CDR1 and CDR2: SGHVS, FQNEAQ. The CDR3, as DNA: TGTGCCAGCAGCGAGCACAGGCCGGGACAGCCTGACTTC. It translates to CASSEHRPGQPDF.

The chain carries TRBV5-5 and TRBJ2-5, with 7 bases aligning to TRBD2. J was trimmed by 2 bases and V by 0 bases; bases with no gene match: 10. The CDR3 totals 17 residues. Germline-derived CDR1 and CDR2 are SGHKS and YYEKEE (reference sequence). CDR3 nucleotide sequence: TGTGCCAGCAGCTTGGGGTCAGCGGGAAGCCCTCAAGAGACCCAGTACTTC. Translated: CASSLGSAGSPQETQYF.

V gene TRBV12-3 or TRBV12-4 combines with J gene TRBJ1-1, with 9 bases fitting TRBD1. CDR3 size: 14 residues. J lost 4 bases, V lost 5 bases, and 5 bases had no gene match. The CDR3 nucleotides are TGTGCCAGCAGTAGAGACAGGGGGGCCACTGAAGCTTTCTTT. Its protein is CASSRDRGATEAFF.

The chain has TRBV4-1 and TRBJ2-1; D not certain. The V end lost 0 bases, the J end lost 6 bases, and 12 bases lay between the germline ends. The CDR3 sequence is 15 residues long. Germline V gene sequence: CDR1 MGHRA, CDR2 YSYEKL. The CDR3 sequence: CASSQDNAGGNEQFF. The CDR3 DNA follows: TGCGCCAGCAGCCAAGATAACGCTGGCGGCAATGAGCAGTTCTTC.